This is a list of T cell receptor beta chains from one sample in a study of Graves' ophthalmopathy and Graves' hyperthyroidism. TCRdb reprocessed the multiplex PCR reads via MiXCR and lists one record per CDR3 protein. The data contain 1 million to 1.3 million distinct CDR3 sequences, about 36% of them singletons. The sample was peripheral blood or thyroid tissue (not recorded which). Receptors were obtained from an adult man with Graves' hyperthyroidism. The CDR3 runs from the conserved cysteine through the conserved F or W. The D gene is left open where the match is weak. Size tells how often a clone was seen (once, few, many) or the class of an expanded clone, and some rows leave it out.

d_gene: TRBD1; j_gene: TRBJ1-5; v_gene: TRBV6-1; abundance: NA; CDR3nt: TGTGCCAGCAGAAGACAGGGGGCCGCACTGGAGACCCAGCATTTT; CDR3aa: CASRRQGAALETQHF
d_gene: NA; j_gene: TRBJ1-3; v_gene: TRBV19; abundance: many; CDR3nt: TGTGCCAGCATGGACCTAAACTCTGGAAACACCATATATTTT; CDR3aa: CASMDLNSGNTIYF
d_gene: TRBD2; j_gene: TRBJ2-5; v_gene: TRBV7-2; abundance: once; CDR3nt: TGTGCCAGCAGCAAACTAGCGGGGTCCCAAGAGACCCAGTACTTC; CDR3aa: CASSKLAGSQETQYF
d_gene: NA; j_gene: TRBJ2-7; v_gene: TRBV7-9; abundance: many; CDR3nt: TGTGCCAGCAGCTTTGATGGGGTAGGCGAGCAGTACTTC; CDR3aa: CASSFDGVGEQYF
d_gene: NA; j_gene: TRBJ2-5; v_gene: TRBV18; abundance: NA; CDR3nt: TGTGCCAGCTCATCCTTTCCCGGGACAACCGAGACCCAGTACTTC; CDR3aa: CASSSFPGTTETQYF
d_gene: NA; j_gene: TRBJ2-7; v_gene: TRBV20-1; abundance: few; CDR3nt: TGCAGTGCTAGAGGGAATCGAGAAGAGCAGTACTTC; CDR3aa: CSARGNREEQYF
d_gene: TRBD2; j_gene: TRBJ2-7; v_gene: TRBV5-1; abundance: NA; CDR3nt: TGCGCCAGCAGCCGAGCGGGAGGGCTCCTCTACGAGCAGTACTTC; CDR3aa: CASSRAGGLLYEQYF
d_gene: TRBD2; j_gene: TRBJ2-5; v_gene: TRBV10-3; abundance: NA; CDR3nt: TGTGCCATCAGTAGGATACTAGCGGGGGACCAAGAGACCCAGTACTTC; CDR3aa: CAISRILAGDQETQYF
d_gene: TRBD1; j_gene: TRBJ1-2; v_gene: TRBV10-2; abundance: NA; CDR3nt: TGCGCCAGCAGTGAGCCGGACAGGGCTATTAACTATGGCTACACCTTC; CDR3aa: CASSEPDRAINYGYTF
d_gene: TRBD1; j_gene: TRBJ1-3; v_gene: TRBV9; abundance: NA; CDR3nt: TGTGCCAGCAGCGCCTCGACAGGGGCAGGAAACACCATATATTTT; CDR3aa: CASSASTGAGNTIYF
d_gene: NA; j_gene: TRBJ1-5; v_gene: TRBV7-2; abundance: many; CDR3nt: TGTGCCAGCAGCTCCAGGACGGGGCAGCCCCAGCATTTT; CDR3aa: CASSSRTGQPQHF
d_gene: NA; j_gene: TRBJ1-4; v_gene: TRBV11-1; abundance: NA; CDR3nt: TGTGCCAGCAGCCCCGGGACAAATGAAAAACTGTTTTTT; CDR3aa: CASSPGTNEKLFF
d_gene: TRBD1; j_gene: TRBJ2-2; v_gene: TRBV2; abundance: NA; CDR3nt: TGTGCCAGCAGAGGAGCCGGGACAGGGGTCCCCGGGGAGCTGTTTTTT; CDR3aa: CASRGAGTGVPGELFF
d_gene: NA; j_gene: TRBJ1-4; v_gene: TRBV15; abundance: many; CDR3nt: TGTGCCACCAGCAGAGATAGGCAAAATAATGAAAAACTGTTTTTT; CDR3aa: CATSRDRQNNEKLFF
d_gene: NA; j_gene: TRBJ2-1; v_gene: TRBV7-8; abundance: NA; CDR3nt: TGTGCCAGCAGCTATGAGGACCGAGACTACTACAATGAGCAGTTCTTC; CDR3aa: CASSYEDRDYYNEQFF
d_gene: NA; j_gene: TRBJ2-1; v_gene: TRBV7-9; abundance: few; CDR3nt: TGTGCCAGCAGCTTAGGCGGGACTGAGCAGTTCTTC; CDR3aa: CASSLGGTEQFF
d_gene: NA; j_gene: TRBJ2-2; v_gene: TRBV9; abundance: NA; CDR3nt: TGTGCCAGCAGCAAATCCAACACCGGGGAGCTGTTTTTT; CDR3aa: CASSKSNTGELFF
d_gene: NA; j_gene: TRBJ2-7; v_gene: TRBV19; abundance: once; CDR3nt: TGTGCCAGTAGTACTAAGACCGACTACTCCTACGAGCAGTACTTC; CDR3aa: CASSTKTDYSYEQYF